Listed below are T cell receptor beta chains from one sample, sequenced in a study of blood T cell repertoires in COVID-19. This table comes from immunoSEQ multiplex PCR, and its TCRdb copy is limited to in-frame clones, with some not included. The table lists about 230,000 clones, around four fifths of them singletons. Sequenced: peripheral blood. Source of these receptors: a woman between 65 and 79 years old with active or convalescent COVID-19. Each CDR3 is given with its conserved first and last residue. The D gene is left open where the match is weak. For some rows the clone size is stated as once, few or many, or as a class when expanded; others skip it.

j_gene	abundance	v_gene	d_gene	CDR3nt	CDR3aa
TRBJ2-5	NA	TRBV29-1	NA	TGCAGCGTGGCTTGGGACTCTCCAGAGACCCAGTACTTC	CSVAWDSPETQYF
TRBJ1-2	NA	TRBV7-8	TRBD1	TGTGCCAGCAGCTCGACCCCGACAGGGGAAGGGGGCTACACCTTC	CASSSTPTGEGGYTF
TRBJ1-2	NA	TRBV3-1/TRBV3-2	NA	TGTGCCAGCAGCCAAGACTTGCCGGGGAGCTATGGCTACACCTTC	CASSQDLPGSYGYTF
TRBJ1-2	NA	TRBV6-6	NA	TGTGCCAGCAGTTACTCTCAGGTGAAGGTAGATGGCTACACCTTC	CASSYSQVKVDGYTF
TRBJ1-2	few	TRBV4-1	NA	TGCGCCAGCAGCCAAATGACCTTTGACAGTAACTATGGCTACACCTTC	CASSQMTFDSNYGYTF
TRBJ2-1	NA	TRBV18	NA	TGTGCCAGCTCACCACCCAATAGCGCCCTCTCCTACAATGAGCAGTTCTTC	CASSPPNSALSYNEQFF
TRBJ1-2	NA	TRBV18	TRBD1	TGTGCCAGCTCACCACCGGTGGGACAGGGGGACTATGGCTACACCTTC	CASSPPVGQGDYGYTF
TRBJ2-1	NA	TRBV19	TRBD1	TGTGCCAGTAGTCAGACAGGGGGTGTGATCCTGCGGCAGTTCTTC	CASSQTGGVILRQFF
TRBJ1-2	NA	TRBV30	TRBD1	TGTGCCTGGGATTCTCGACAGGGAGCCAACTATGGCTACACCTTC	CAWDSRQGANYGYTF
TRBJ1-4	NA	TRBV28	NA	TGTGCCAGCAGCCCCTCTGACAGGACTTATGAAAAACTGTTTTTT	CASSPSDRTYEKLFF
TRBJ2-1	NA	TRBV13	TRBD1	TGTGCCAGCAAACGAGACAGGGGATCCTACAATGAGCAGTTCTTC	CASKRDRGSYNEQFF
TRBJ2-7	NA	TRBV15	TRBD2	TGTGCCACCAGCAGAGCAGGAGGGACTAACTACGAGCAGTACTTC	CATSRAGGTNYEQYF
TRBJ2-2	NA	TRBV5-4	NA	TGTGCCAGCAGCTTGGGAGGCCGGCTGAACACCGGGGAGCTGTTTTTT	CASSLGGRLNTGELFF
TRBJ2-7	NA	TRBV6-5	NA	TGTGCCAGCAGTTACTCGATGCCACATTTCTACGAGCAGTACTTC	CASSYSMPHFYEQYF
TRBJ2-3	NA	TRBV10-3	TRBD2	TGTGCCATCAGTGAGGGAGAGACTAGCGGGAGCCCAACGCAGTATTTT	CAISEGETSGSPTQYF
TRBJ1-2	NA	TRBV19	TRBD1	TGTGCCAGTAGTGAGCAGGGGGCGTATGGCTACACCTTC	CASSEQGAYGYTF
TRBJ1-3	NA	TRBV12-3/TRBV12-4	NA	TGTGCCAGCTTAGGCAGGGGCGGAAACACCATATATTTT	CASLGRGGNTIYF
TRBJ1-1	few	TRBV29-1	TRBD1	TGCAGCGTTGCAACGAATAGAGGGGGCTCGGAAGCTTTCTTT	CSVATNRGGSEAFF
TRBJ2-2	NA	TRBV18	NA	TGTGCCAGCTCAGTTTTAGCCCGGCAGTTCACCGGGGAGCTGTTTTTT	CASSVLARQFTGELFF
TRBJ1-5	NA	TRBV19	NA	TGTGCCAGTAGTATAGGGTCAGGGAATCAGCCCCAGCATTTT	CASSIGSGNQPQHF
TRBJ1-5	NA	TRBV7-8	NA	TGTGCCAGCAGCTTGAGGGAGTCCTCAGGGCCCCAGCATTTT	CASSLRESSGPQHF
TRBJ2-1	NA	TRBV3-1/TRBV3-2	NA	TGTGCCAGCAGCCAAGATATGAGCCCTCGGCAGTTCTTC	CASSQDMSPRQFF
TRBJ1-2	NA	TRBV18	NA	TGTGCCAGCTCCCCGCCCAGCAGAACCGGGGATGGCTACACCTTC	CASSPPSRTGDGYTF
TRBJ2-2	NA	TRBV2	TRBD1	TGTGCCAGCATTGGCTTGATGGGACAGGGGGCCGGGGAGCTGTTTTTT	CASIGLMGQGAGELFF
TRBJ2-1	NA	TRBV5-1	TRBD2	TGCGCCAGCAGCGTCTGGACTAGCGGGCGCCTCTCCTACAATGAGCAGTTCTTC	CASSVWTSGRLSYNEQFF
TRBJ1-5	NA	TRBV24-1	NA	TGTGCCACCAGTGATTTCAGACAGAATCAGCCCCAGCATTTT	CATSDFRQNQPQHF
TRBJ2-1	NA	TRBV29-1	TRBD1	TGCAGCGCCTCATATGGGACAGGGTGGACGTCCAATGAGCAGTTCTTC	CSASYGTGWTSNEQFF
TRBJ2-5	few	TRBV25-1	TRBD2	TGTGCCAGCAGTGAACTAGGGGCTAGCGGGCAAGAGACCCAGTACTTC	CASSELGASGQETQYF
TRBJ2-1	NA	TRBV19	TRBD2	TGTGCCAGTGAACCGGGACTAGCTACCAATGAGCAGTTCTTC	CASEPGLATNEQFF
TRBJ2-7	NA	TRBV5-1	NA	TGCGCCAGCAGCTCAGACAGTTCCTACGAGCAGTACTTC	CASSSDSSYEQYF
TRBJ2-1	NA	TRBV5-1	NA	TGCGCCAGCAGCTTGTGGCCCCAGGGCGACAATGAGCAGTTCTTC	CASSLWPQGDNEQFF
TRBJ1-1	NA	TRBV25-1	TRBD1	TGTGCCAGCAGTGGATGGACAGGGGGAACTGAAGCTTTCTTT	CASSGWTGGTEAFF
TRBJ2-1	NA	TRBV18	NA	TGTGCCAGCTCTCACTCACAGGAATATGAGCAGTTCTTC	CASSHSQEYEQFF
TRBJ2-5	NA	TRBV3-1/TRBV3-2	NA	TGTGCCAGCAGCCAAGGGAGGGCGGAGACCCAGTACTTC	CASSQGRAETQYF
TRBJ1-2	NA	TRBV30	NA	TGTGCCGGATCGACCATCCAGGGGACCGGCTACACCTTC	CAGSTIQGTGYTF
TRBJ2-7	NA	TRBV10-1	NA	TGCGCCAGCAGTGGACAGAAAGGCTACGAGCAGTACTTC	CASSGQKGYEQYF
TRBJ1-2	NA	TRBV5-1	TRBD1	TGCGCCAGCAGCTTAACAGGGGGTGATATTTATGGCTACACCTTC	CASSLTGGDIYGYTF
TRBJ2-5	NA	TRBV18	TRBD2	TGTGCCAGCTCACCTCTAGGACTAGCGTCTCAAGAGACCCAGTACTTC	CASSPLGLASQETQYF
TRBJ2-2	NA	TRBV5-1	TRBD1	TGCGCCAGCAGCCGCTCTTTTAGGGGCAGGGGGCTTAACACCGGGGAGCTGTTTTTT	CASSRSFRGRGLNTGELFF
TRBJ2-1	NA	TRBV9	NA	TGTGCCAGCAGCGTAGGAACTTTTTCCTACAATGAGCAGTTCTTC	CASSVGTFSYNEQFF
TRBJ1-2	NA	TRBV30	TRBD1	TGTGCCTGGAGTTTCAGGGGGCGGGGTGGCTACACCTTC	CAWSFRGRGGYTF
TRBJ2-1	NA	TRBV9	NA	TGTGCCAGCAGCGCCTACGAGGGCCCCTACAATGAGCAGTTCTTC	CASSAYEGPYNEQFF
TRBJ1-1	NA	TRBV5-4	TRBD1	TGTGCCAGCAGCTTCTCAGGGGGCGCTTACACTGAAGCTTTCTTT	CASSFSGGAYTEAFF
TRBJ2-7	NA	TRBV19	TRBD1	TGTGCCAGTAGTTATGGGCAGGGGGCTAACGAGCAGTACTTC	CASSYGQGANEQYF
TRBJ2-3	NA	TRBV19	TRBD1	TGTGCCAGTAGTATGAGGGACAGTGACAGTTTCACAGATACGCAGTATTTT	CASSMRDSDSFTDTQYF